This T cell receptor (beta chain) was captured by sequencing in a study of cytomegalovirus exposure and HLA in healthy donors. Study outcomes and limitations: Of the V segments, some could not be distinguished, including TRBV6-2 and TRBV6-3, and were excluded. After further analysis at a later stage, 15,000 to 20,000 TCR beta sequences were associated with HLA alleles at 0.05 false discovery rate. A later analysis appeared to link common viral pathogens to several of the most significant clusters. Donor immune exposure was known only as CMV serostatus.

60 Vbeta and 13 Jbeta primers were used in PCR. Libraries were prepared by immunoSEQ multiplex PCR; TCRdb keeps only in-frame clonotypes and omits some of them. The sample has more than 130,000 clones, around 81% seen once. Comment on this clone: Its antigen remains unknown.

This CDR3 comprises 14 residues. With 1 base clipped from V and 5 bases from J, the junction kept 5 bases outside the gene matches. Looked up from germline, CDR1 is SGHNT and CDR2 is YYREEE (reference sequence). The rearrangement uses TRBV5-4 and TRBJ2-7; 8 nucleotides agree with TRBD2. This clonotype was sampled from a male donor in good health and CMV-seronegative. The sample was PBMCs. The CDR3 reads CASSLPGGLHEQYF. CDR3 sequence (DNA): TGTGCCAGCAGCTTGCCGGGAGGGCTGCACGAGCAGTACTTC.